Each of the 18 T cell receptor beta chains below was sequenced from the same sample in a study of cytomegalovirus exposure and HLA in healthy donors. PCR was performed using 60 Vbeta and 13 Jbeta primers. Measured with immunoSEQ multiplex PCR; TCRdb has only the in-frame clones, and not every one. The sample records fewer than 250,000 clones, around 80% being singletons. Sequencing input: PBMCs. The receptors stem from a man aged 35 to 55 in good health and CMV-seronegative.

As DNA, the CDR3 is TGTGCCAGCAGCTTAGCAGGGGGCGATAGCAATCAGCCCCAGCATTTT. This encodes CASSLAGGDSNQPQHF. The chain has TRBV7-7 and TRBJ1-5, with 7 bases matching TRBD1. This CDR3 has 16 residues. V lost 0 bases and J lost 0; bases outside the gene matches: 2. Germline loops: CDR1 SSHAT, CDR2 FNYEAQ (reference sequence).

This rearrangement joins TRBV7-2 to TRBJ2-7; 11 nucleotides agree with TRBD1. The length of the CDR3 is 15 residues. Trimming at V came to 0 bases and at J to 3 bases, leaving 1 base not matched to a gene. Germline CDR1 and CDR2: SGHTA and FQGNSA. In DNA, the CDR3 is TGTGCCAGCAGCTTAGCGGGGACAGGGGGCTACGAGCAGTACTTC. Protein: CASSLAGTGGYEQYF.

This clone was seen just once. The CDR3 reads CASSSPGTGHYEQYF. Here the CDR3 DNA reads TGCGCCAGCAGCTCGCCCGGGACAGGCCATTACGAGCAGTACTTC. The chain uses TRBV5-1 and TRBJ2-7; TRBD1 matches 8 bases. V shed 3 bases and J 4 bases; nucleotides not matched to a gene: 9. The CDR3 is 15 amino acids. In germline, CDR1 is SGHRS, CDR2 YFSETQ.

The chain is built from TRBV4-1 and TRBJ1-1; D is possibly TRBD1 (5 bases). The V and J ends lost 4 bases and 7 bases respectively, with 16 bases between them. The CDR3 has 14 amino acids. Germline CDR1 and CDR2: MGHRA and YSYEKL. CDR3 region: CASSLTLPGGEAFF. In DNA form, the CDR3 reads TGCGCCAGCAGCCTGACTCTCCCCGGGGGTGAAGCTTTCTTT.

The V and J genes are TRBV10-3 and TRBJ1-5, with TRBD1 identical over 7 bases. With V trimmed by 3 bases and J by 3 bases, 11 bases remained unmatched. This CDR3 has 17 residues. Germline V gives CDR1 ENHRY, CDR2 SYGVKD. Here the CDR3 DNA reads TGTGCCATCAGTGAAGATAAGGGGACAGCTAACAATCAGCCCCAGCATTTT. Translated: CAISEDKGTANNQPQHF.

The V call is TRBV7-2, the J call TRBJ1-3; D uncertain. Trimming took 1 base from V and 0 from J, leaving 7 bases between them. CDR3 size: 15 residues. Germline V gives CDR1 SGHTA, CDR2 FQGNSA. CDR3 loop: CASSLDVSSGNTIYF. For the CDR3, the DNA is TGTGCCAGCAGCTTAGACGTTAGCTCTGGAAACACCATATATTTT.

The rearrangement joins TRBV19 to TRBJ2-1; 8 bases are a match to TRBD2. The germline V gene encodes CDR1 LNHDA and CDR2 SQIVND (reference sequence). Trimming removed 3 bases from V and 4 bases from J; junction bases left unmatched: 5. This CDR3 has 15 residues. In DNA form, the CDR3 reads TGTGCCAGTAGTATGGCAGCGGGGGTATACAATGAGCAGTTCTTC. It translates to CASSMAAGVYNEQFF. Full variable domain (rest looked up from reference TRBV19 and TRBJ2-1): DGGITQSPKYLFRKEGQNVTLSCEQNLNHDAMYWYRQDPGQGLRLIYYSQIVNDFQKGDIAEGYSVSREKKESFPLTVTSAQKNPTAFYLCASSMAAGVYNEQFFGPGTRLTVL.

This chain uses TRBV7-2 with TRBJ2-1; 11 positions agree with TRBD2. Germline V gene lookup returns CDR1 SGHTA and CDR2 FQGNSA. CDR3 length: 14 amino acids. V dropped 5 bases and J dropped 10; count of bases not matched to a gene: 7. In DNA, the CDR3 is TGTGCCAGCAGCAGGTCTAGCGGGGGGAGGGAGCAGTTCTTC. As protein: CASSRSSGGREQFF.

The V and J genes are TRBV19 and TRBJ1-1, with no clear D. The CDR3 spans 16 residues. V was shortened by 5 bases and J by 0 bases, with 16 bases between the two germline ends. Germline V lookup: CDR1 LNHDA, CDR2 SQIVND (reference sequence). For the CDR3, the DNA is TGTGCCAGTAGTTCGGTCATGTCTTCCCTGAACACTGAAGCTTTCTTT. Protein sequence: CASSSVMSSLNTEAFF. Using reference TRBV19 and TRBJ1-1 for the parts outside the CDR3, the full variable domain is DGGITQSPKYLFRKEGQNVTLSCEQNLNHDAMYWYRQDPGQGLRLIYYSQIVNDFQKGDIAEGYSVSREKKESFPLTVTSAQKNPTAFYLCASSSVMSSLNTEAFFGQGTRLTVV.

This chain links TRBV7-9 with TRBJ2-2; possible D gene TRBD1, 5 bases. Trimming stripped 2 bases from V and 1 base from J, with 8 bases between. Germline assignment: CDR1 SEHNR and CDR2 FQNEAQ (reference sequence). The CDR3 spans 15 residues. The CDR3 region is CASSLSTGNTGELFF. The CDR3, as DNA: TGTGCCAGCAGCTTATCCACAGGGAACACCGGGGAGCTGTTTTTT.

The chain joins TRBV5-5 to TRBJ2-7; 10 positions agree with TRBD1. Germline values: CDR1 SGHKS, CDR2 YYEKEE (reference sequence). The CDR3 has 15 residues. The V gene end was trimmed by 4 bases and the J gene end by 2 bases; junction bases not matched to a gene: 6. In DNA form, the CDR3 reads TGTGCCAGCAGCCCCAGTGGACAGGGGGCCTACGAGCAGTACTTC. Amino acids: CASSPSGQGAYEQYF.

The chain links TRBV5-1 to TRBJ2-7, with D maybe TRBD1 (5 bases). CDR1 and CDR2 from the germline V gene are SGHRS and YFSETQ. V lost 3 bases and J lost 6, with 19 bases in between. The CDR3 has 15 residues. CDR3 coding DNA: TGCGCCAGCAGCTCCCTACAGGTTACGTCGGGCGAGCAGTACTTC. This encodes CASSSLQVTSGEQYF. The complete variable domain, with remaining parts taken from reference TRBV5-1 and TRBJ2-7, reads KAGVTQTPRYLIKTRGQQVTLSCSPISGHRSVSWYQQTPGQGLQFLFEYFSETQRNKGNFPGRFSGRQFSNSRSEMNVSTLELGDSALYLCASSSLQVTSGEQYFGPGTRLTVT.

A note on this clone: Within the sample, other DNA sequences also encode this same CDR3. CDR3 amino acids: CASSLEQGPYGYTF. Here the CDR3 DNA reads TGTGCCAGCAGCTTGGAACAGGGGCCCTATGGCTACACCTTC. The chain is built from TRBV5-4 and TRBJ1-2; 7 bases align to TRBD1. V shed 0 bases, J shed 4 bases, and the junction held 3 bases outside the gene matches. Germline-derived CDR1 and CDR2 are SGHNT and YYREEE (reference sequence). This CDR3 comprises 14 residues.

This clone was picked up a small number of times. V gene TRBV6-1 combines with J gene TRBJ2-7; TRBD1 might be the D (5 bases). The V gene lost 5 bases and the J gene lost 2 bases, with 16 bases spanning the gap. This CDR3 region has 15 residues. CDR1 and CDR2 from the germline V gene are MNHNS and SASEGT. The CDR3 protein is CASSRIPQVPYEQYF. In nucleotides, the CDR3 is TGTGCCAGCAGTCGAATCCCACAGGTCCCCTACGAGCAGTACTTC.

J is TRBJ1-4 and V is TRBV27; 9 bases map to TRBD1. In germline, CDR1 is MNHEY, CDR2 SMNVEV (reference sequence). V gave up 4 bases and J gave up 11 bases; unmatched junction bases: 8. The CDR3 covers 14 residues. CDR3 amino acids: CASSSLTGGEKLFF. Written as DNA, the CDR3 is TGTGCCAGCAGTTCCCTGACAGGGGGAGAGAAACTGTTTTTT.

The chain couples TRBV5-4 to TRBJ2-7; TRBD2 matches 12 bases. Germline V gene data show CDR1 as SGHNT and CDR2 as YYREEE (reference sequence). The CDR3 contains 15 residues. Germline trimming cut 3 bases from V and 5 bases from J; bases unmatched to any gene: 6. The CDR3 bases are TGTGCCAGCAGCTCTTCTAGCGGGGGGGTTCACGAGCAGTACTTC. Its protein is CASSSSSGGVHEQYF.

This clone was seen once. J is TRBJ2-3 and V is TRBV18; D is uncertain. Trimming left V 1 base short and J 1 base short, with 9 bases between. Germline lookup yields CDR1 KGHSH and CDR2 LQKENI. This CDR3 comprises 15 residues. CDR3 amino acids: CASSPLEQGTDTQYF. For the CDR3, the DNA is TGTGCCAGCTCACCACTTGAGCAGGGCACAGATACGCAGTATTTT.

The chain carries TRBV5-5 and TRBJ2-5; D is possibly TRBD1 (5 bases). In germline, CDR1 is SGHKS, CDR2 YYEKEE (reference sequence). Trimming removed 4 bases at V and 0 bases at J, with 10 bases between. The CDR3 is 14 residues long. The CDR3 DNA sequence: TGTGCCAGCAGCATCCCAGGGTACCAAGAGACCCAGTACTTC. Its translation: CASSIPGYQETQYF.